This T cell receptor (beta chain) was obtained from a study of T cell responses to AZD1222 COVID-19 vaccine (dated by TCRdb to 2020 to 2023). Describing the broader study: TCR sequencing was performed for more than 230 trial participants, of whom 200 to 220 were given two doses of AZD1222 and roughly 25 were given two doses of MenACWY control vaccine. Trial participants were enrolled by age into subgroups of 18-55, 56-69 and 70-plus years, and around 150, 28 and 57 TCR-sequenced participants, respectively, were included in these subgroups. Overall results and qualifications from the work: Conclusions about previously exposed vaccinees were limited because only six or seven AZD1222 recipients were SARS-CoV-2 seropositive at baseline. Vaccine-associated CD4 TCRs spanned the whole spike protein, with dominant responses in regions 160-218 and 743-854. No day 14 peak-response samples were available, so repertoires were characterized only after the peak T cell response. In the small 56-69-year group, the increase in depth fell short of significance, most likely because of low power. Reportedly, almost half of the unique spike-specific TCRs recognized epitopes lying outside the regions that are mutated in the B.1.351 and B.1.1.7 variants. After two AZD1222 doses, spike-specific TCR breadth and depth were significantly higher than at day 0 and than in MenACWY recipients. Most participants were white British and females outnumbered males, and the authors suggested that clonal diversity may have been underestimated.

Interpreted using the paper, the time point label stands for: about 28 days (+/-7) after the second vaccine dose. This specimen's treatment or condition label, interpreted: meningococcal conjugate vaccine given as trial control. Vaccinee samples came from UK trials COV001 and COV002, including a single-blind randomized controlled phase 2/3 trial of AZD1222 (ChAdOx1 nCoV-19) in healthy adults. For TCRbeta chain sequencing, PBMC samples were collected from trial participants at day 0 and at day 28 after the second dose. Compared with germline, V lacks 2 bases and J lacks 4 bases; bases without a gene match: 2. The germline V gene encodes CDR1 SGHTA and CDR2 FQGNSA. The CDR3 covers 14 residues, taking in both the cysteine and the phenylalanine. The only DNA kept is the CDR3, 42 bases in frame from the first base. As regards this clone: Its antigen remains undetermined. Base-call qualities are not available, and no considerably larger clone is one nucleotide away.

The CDR3 regions of human TCRbeta chains were analyzed by immunosequencing. In the source study's methods: TCRs in the repertoires were compared against a reference library of SARS-CoV-2-specific TCRs that had been generated with the MIRA antigen-specificity platform. Breadth meant the fraction of unique TCRs that were SARS-CoV-2-associated, whereas depth meant the fraction of total T cells that were SARS-CoV-2-associated. Each spike-specific TCR was assigned to its reactive spike region and to a CD4 or CD8 class using the MIRA data. Log10-transformed breadth and depth values were compared by one-way ANOVA with Sidak's multiple comparisons tests. Sourced from immuneACCESS, this table was stored by TCRdb with only in-frame sequences that have V and J called. A share of the clones is absent; for the studies checked, an unresolved V gene accounts for under half, and the remainder has no known explanation. Clone size and V and J calls were adopted from that table, with D and trimming inferred from the DNA. Present in this sample are about 200,000 clones, approximately 92% of which were seen just once. The ten largest clones capture 3.6% of the sample.

The source was peripheral blood, collected 28 days after the second dose of the MenACWY control vaccine. The receptor chain draws on TRBV7-2 and TRBJ2-1, and TRBD2 aligns with 7 junction nucleotides. This receptor was obtained from an adult who received the MenACWY meningococcal vaccine as a control. The DNA sequence is as follows: TGTGCCAGCAGCTTACCTAGCGGTTACAATGAGCAGTTCTTC. This yields the protein CASSLPSGYNEQFF.